Listed here are 15 T cell receptor beta chains from one sample, sequenced in a study of human T cells and chemical hapten exposure. The time point was: healthy volunteer bleed at 6 weeks. The study extracted total RNA from unfractionated whole blood. Each CDR3 protein is one row after TCRdb ran MiXCR on the RACE reads. The sample includes 70,000 to 85,000 distinct CDR3 sequences, around 8.7% of them seen just once. Material for sequencing was whole blood. The receptors here all came from a male donor in good health. Some clones in this sample may be carry-over from other donors' samples.

The chain couples TRBV12-3 or TRBV12-4 to TRBJ2-3, with 7 bases matching TRBD2. With V trimmed by 6 bases and J by 0 bases, 9 bases remained unmatched. The CDR3 totals 16 residues. The DNA for the CDR3 is TGTGCCAGCAGACCAAGACTAGCTCTTAGCACAGATACGCAGTATTTT. This translates into CASRPRLALSTDTQYF.

The chain links TRBV4-3 to TRBJ2-5, with no clear D. CDR3 length: 14 amino acids. V was cut by 0 bases and J by 1 base, with 6 bases left in between. Germline V gives CDR1 LGHNA, CDR2 YSLEER. CDR3 protein: CASSQDVSQETQYF. DNA of the CDR3: TGCGCCAGCAGCCAAGATGTGTCCCAAGAGACCCAGTACTTC.

This clonotype was recorded many times. This rearrangement joins TRBV19 to TRBJ2-3; 12 nucleotides match TRBD2. Trimming cost V 7 bases and J 6 bases; bases outside gene matches: 5. This CDR3 comprises 14 residues. Germline V gene data show CDR1 as LNHDA and CDR2 as SQIVND (reference sequence). This chain's CDR3 is CASNTGLAGDTQYF. In nucleotides, the CDR3 is TGTGCCAGTAATACTGGACTAGCGGGGGATACGCAGTATTTT.

The chain employs TRBV29-1 and TRBJ1-5; TRBD1 aligns across 7 bases. The germline gives CDR1 SQVTM, CDR2 ANQGSEA. V was pared by 7 bases and J by 2 bases, with 14 bases of the junction left unmatched. This CDR3 is built from 16 residues. The CDR3 spells CSASFRGRGGNQPQHF. CDR3 bases: TGCAGCGCTTCGTTTAGGGGGCGCGGCGGCAATCAGCCCCAGCATTTT.

The sample holds a few counts of this clonotype. This rearrangement joins TRBV7-2 to TRBJ2-1, with 10 bases identical to TRBD2. V trimming: 0 bases; J trimming: 12 bases; junction bases outside the gene matches: 5. This CDR3 is 14 amino acids long. The germline CDR1 and CDR2 sequences are SGHTA and FQGNSA. This CDR3 reads CASSLALAGAGQFF. DNA of the CDR3: TGTGCCAGCAGCTTAGCCCTAGCGGGAGCGGGGCAGTTCTTC.

This clonotype turned up a few times. The chain employs TRBV6-5 and TRBJ1-5, with no clear D. CDR3 size: 14 residues. V was pared by 6 bases and J by 2 bases, with 11 bases between. CDR1 MNHEY and CDR2 SVGAGI come from the germline V gene. The CDR3 region is CASRPTGGNQPQHF. CDR3 DNA: TGTGCCAGCAGACCAACTGGTGGCAATCAGCCCCAGCATTTT.

This clonotype was found many times. This chain uses TRBV20-1 with TRBJ2-3; possible D gene TRBD1, 5 bases. Germline V gene lookup returns CDR1 DFQATT and CDR2 SNEGSKA (reference sequence). The CDR3 is made up of 13 amino acids. V lost 4 bases to trimming and J lost 1 base, with 9 bases between them. The CDR3 DNA is TGCAGTGCTACCAGGGCTCGCACAGATACGCAGTATTTT. Protein sequence: CSATRARTDTQYF.

The sample holds many counts of this clonotype. The chain carries TRBV13 and TRBJ1-1; TRBD1 might be the D (6 bases). CDR3 length: 11 amino acids. Trimming removed 3 bases at V and 10 bases at J, with 9 bases between. Germline values: CDR1 PRHDT, CDR2 FYEKMQ (reference sequence). CDR3 in amino acids: CASSLDSRAFF. The CDR3 DNA reads as TGTGCCAGCAGCTTGGACAGTAGAGCTTTCTTT.

There are a few counts of this clonotype. The chain is built from TRBV12-3 or TRBV12-4 and TRBJ1-6, with TRBD1 identical over 9 bases. This CDR3 has 16 amino acids. V gave up 2 bases and J gave up 10 bases; unmatched junction bases: 9. The CDR3 here is CASSLSPGTGTSPLHF. The CDR3 nucleotides read TGTGCCAGCAGTTTAAGTCCTGGGACAGGGACCTCACCCCTCCACTTT.

This clonotype has a handful of counts. This chain uses TRBV5-4 with TRBJ2-5, with D possibly matching TRBD2 (5 bases). The CDR3 has 13 residues. The germline CDR1 and CDR2 sequences are SGHNT and YYREEE (reference sequence). Trimming left V 5 bases short and J 4 bases short, with 12 bases between. CDR3 nucleotides: TGTGCCAGCAGAGTCGCCGGAGGAGAGACCCAGTACTTC. Its protein product is CASRVAGGETQYF.

V and J are TRBV6-1 and TRBJ2-1; D perhaps matches TRBD2 (7 bases). This CDR3 is 11 amino acids long. Germline loops: CDR1 MNHNS, CDR2 SASEGT. V was clipped by 7 bases and J by 10 bases, with 11 bases between them. CDR3 residues: CASNRGGEQFF. The DNA of the CDR3 is TGTGCCAGCAACCGCGGGGGCGAGCAGTTCTTC.

In DNA form, the CDR3 reads TGTGCCAGCAGTTACTCGATTCGGCTTAAGGATAATTCACCCCTCCACTTT. Its protein is CASSYSIRLKDNSPLHF. V usage is TRBV6-5 and J usage is TRBJ1-6; D is undetermined. From germline, CDR1 is MNHEY and CDR2 SVGAGI. V shed 0 bases and J shed 5 bases, with 14 bases lying between them. This CDR3 has 17 amino acids.

On this clonotype: A read error may produce the germline difference seen at one junction end. The rearrangement uses TRBV27 and TRBJ2-7; D is uncertain. The CDR3 spans 15 residues. Germline V gene data show CDR1 as MNHEY and CDR2 as SMNVEV (reference sequence). The CDR3 region is CASRTTTRPPYKQYF. The CDR3 DNA follows: TGTGCCAGCAGGACAACGACACGCCCTCCCTACAAGCAGTACTTC.

Only a few counts were recorded for this clonotype. This chain links TRBV10-3 with TRBJ2-4; TRBD2 agrees at 8 bases. V was clipped by 0 bases and J by 1 base; unmatched bases: 5. The CDR3 is 17 residues long. Germline V lookup: CDR1 ENHRY, CDR2 SYGVKD. CDR3 DNA: TGTGCCATCAGTGAGTCGGGGCGGGAGGATGCCAAAAACATTCAGTACTTC. Its translation is CAISESGREDAKNIQYF.

The chain has TRBV7-8 and TRBJ2-5, with TRBD1 matching over 8 bases. V gave up 3 bases and J gave up 4 bases; unmatched junction bases: 7. CDR1 is SGHVS and CDR2 is FQNEAQ in the germline V gene. This CDR3 has 15 amino acids. The DNA of the CDR3 is TGTGCCAGCAGCTTTTCGGACAGGGCAGGAGAGACCCAGTACTTC. This encodes CASSFSDRAGETQYF.